Following are 30 T cell receptor beta chains from one sample sequenced in a study of cytomegalovirus exposure and HLA in healthy donors. The PCR was carried out with 60 Vbeta primers and 13 Jbeta primers. Using immunoSEQ multiplex PCR, the repertoire was profiled, and TCRdb retains in-frame clones only, with some absent. Of approximately 200,000 clones in the sample, roughly 74% were seen once. The source material was PBMCs. The receptors originated from a woman in her thirties in good health and CMV-seropositive.

V and J are TRBV5-1 and TRBJ2-5; 7 nucleotides line up with TRBD1. Germline-derived CDR1 and CDR2 are SGHRS and YFSETQ. V dropped 1 base and J dropped 4; count of bases not matched to a gene: 1. There are 13 residues in the CDR3. The CDR3 DNA sequence: TGCGCCAGCAGCTTGAACAGGGGAGAGACCCAGTACTTC. Protein product: CASSLNRGETQYF.

The chain uses TRBV29-1 and TRBJ1-4; D remains ambiguous. CDR1 is SQVTM and CDR2 is ANQGSEA in the germline V gene. Trimming stripped 4 bases from V and 2 bases from J, with 8 bases between. The length of the CDR3 is 13 residues. In DNA form, the CDR3 reads TGCAGCGTTGGCGGATACACTAATGAAAAACTGTTTTTT. It yields the protein CSVGGYTNEKLFF.

The gene calls are TRBV7-9 and TRBJ2-7, with 7 positions matching TRBD2. Trimming took 2 bases from V and 0 from J; bases not matched to a gene: 16. The CDR3 contains 19 residues. Germline CDR1 SEHNR, CDR2 FQNEAQ (reference sequence). CDR3 nucleotide sequence: TGTGCCAGCAGCTTAATTAAGGGGTTGGGGAGGGCCGGCTCCTACGAGCAGTACTTC. Translation: CASSLIKGLGRAGSYEQYF.

The CDR3 protein is CASSPRDGYEQYF. Here the CDR3 DNA reads TGTGCCAGCAGTCCGCGGGACGGTTACGAGCAGTACTTC. The chain links TRBV2 to TRBJ2-7; TRBD2 might be the D (6 bases). The germline gives CDR1 SNHLY, CDR2 FYNNEI. Trimming removed 5 bases from V and 4 bases from J, with 12 bases in between. This CDR3 contains 13 residues.

The chain joins TRBV5-1 to TRBJ2-1; no clear D. CDR3 size: 14 residues. The germline V and J ends were trimmed by 0 bases and 3 bases, with 7 bases remaining between them. In germline, CDR1 is SGHRS, CDR2 YFSETQ. The CDR3 spells CASSLGAGYNEQFF. In DNA, the CDR3 is TGCGCCAGCAGCTTGGGGGCCGGCTACAATGAGCAGTTCTTC.

The sample holds one count of this clone. J is TRBJ2-7 and V is TRBV5-1, with D possibly being TRBD2 (6 bases). This CDR3 has 16 residues. Per the germline V gene, CDR1 is SGHRS and CDR2 is YFSETQ. V gave up 3 bases and J gave up 0 bases, with 16 bases separating them. The CDR3 sequence: CASSWGGRDVSYEQYF. CDR3 sequence (DNA): TGCGCCAGCAGCTGGGGAGGCCGGGACGTCTCCTACGAGCAGTACTTC.

The chain couples TRBV10-3 to TRBJ1-3, with D possibly being TRBD1 (5 bases). From germline, CDR1 is ENHRY and CDR2 SYGVKD. CDR3 size: 15 residues. The V end lost 2 bases, the J end lost 1 base, and 9 bases lay between the germline ends. The CDR3 loop is CAISEAGQSGNTIYF. For the CDR3, the DNA is TGTGCCATCAGTGAGGCAGGACAATCTGGAAACACCATATATTTT.

The chain employs TRBV5-1 and TRBJ2-5, with 7 bases fitting TRBD2. Matching the DNA end better, TRBJ2-7 makes the J call doubtful. CDR1 SGHRS and CDR2 YFSETQ come from the germline V gene. This CDR3 contains 13 residues. The CDR3 reads CASSLGLADEQYF. CDR3 bases: TGCGCCAGCAGCTTGGGACTAGCCGACGAGCAGTACTTC.

The chain links TRBV5-5 to TRBJ2-7; no reliable D call. The CDR3 is made up of 11 amino acids. Germline V gene sequence: CDR1 SGHKS, CDR2 YYEKEE (reference sequence). Trimming removed 2 bases from V and 3 bases from J, with 3 bases in between. CDR3 in DNA: TGTGCCAGCAGCTTCCTCTACGAGCAGTACTTC. Translated: CASSFLYEQYF.

This chain connects TRBV5-6 to TRBJ2-1; 10 bases match TRBD1. The CDR3 loop spans 14 amino acids. Germline loops: CDR1 SGHDT, CDR2 YYEEEE. V was pared by 3 bases and J by 10 bases, with 7 bases of the junction left unmatched. CDR3 sequence reads: CASSSPDRGGEQFF. The CDR3, as DNA: TGTGCCAGCAGCTCACCGGACAGGGGGGGAGAGCAGTTCTTC.

In its sample, this clone was seen once. The chain couples TRBV6-1 to TRBJ1-5; 7 bases match TRBD1. With V trimmed by 3 bases and J by 2 bases, 10 bases remained unmatched. The CDR3 is 17 amino acids. Germline CDR1 and CDR2: MNHNS and SASEGT. CDR3 sequence reads: CASSEIRTGIGNQPQHF. The DNA of the CDR3 is TGTGCCAGCAGTGAGATTAGGACAGGCATTGGCAATCAGCCCCAGCATTTT.

This clone was seen more than once but under ten times. The chain links TRBV10-2 to TRBJ2-3; no reliable D call. Germline CDR1 and CDR2: WSHSY and SAAADI. V gave up 1 base and J gave up 6 bases, with 5 bases separating them. This CDR3 has 12 residues. DNA of the CDR3: TGCGCCAGCAGTGAGTTCGCGGATACGCAGTATTTT. It translates to CASSEFADTQYF.

This clone was seen a handful of times. This rearrangement joins TRBV7-6 to TRBJ2-2; 12 bases are shared with TRBD2. The CDR3 is 17 amino acids. CDR1 is SGHVS and CDR2 is FNYEAQ in the germline V gene. The trim removed 4 bases at V and 7 bases at J, leaving 10 bases unmatched. The CDR3 sequence: CASSSPTSGSADGELFF. In DNA, the CDR3 is TGTGCCAGCAGCTCCCCGACTAGCGGGAGCGCGGACGGGGAGCTGTTTTTT.

The chain is built from TRBV6-5 and TRBJ1-5, with D uncertain. V was clipped by 4 bases and J by 0 bases, with 4 bases between them. The CDR3 consists of 13 residues. CDR1 and CDR2 (germline): MNHEY, SVGAGI. CDR3 nucleotides: TGTGCCAGCAGTTCGTTTAGCAATCAGCCCCAGCATTTT. It encodes CASSSFSNQPQHF.

The chain recombines TRBV28 with TRBJ2-3, with D possibly TRBD1 on 5 matching bases. Germline CDR1 is MDHEN and CDR2 is SYDVKM. Between the trimmed V and J ends, which lost 4 bases and 5 bases, there was a span of 13 bases. This CDR3 spans 14 amino acids. In DNA form, the CDR3 reads TGTGCCAGCAGTTACCCCCCTCAGGGAGATACGCAGTATTTT. Translated: CASSYPPQGDTQYF.

This clone was observed a few times. This chain links TRBV28 with TRBJ2-1, with TRBD1 identical over 9 bases. The germline V gene has CDR1 MDHEN and CDR2 SYDVKM. This CDR3 has 15 residues. V gave up 5 bases and J gave up 5 bases; unmatched junction bases: 7. CDR3 in DNA: TGTGCCAGCAGTAAGCACAGGGGGCGCGACAATGAGCAGTTCTTC. Protein sequence: CASSKHRGRDNEQFF. Looking up the rest from reference TRBV28 and TRBJ2-1 gives the full variable domain: DVKVTQSSRYLVKRTGEKVFLECVQDMDHENMFWYRQDPGLGLRLIYFSYDVKMKEKGDIPEGYSVSREKKERFSLILESASTNQTSMYLCASSKHRGRDNEQFFGPGTRLTVL.

This rearrangement joins TRBV10-1 to TRBJ1-2; perhaps TRBD1 as D (6 bases). The CDR3 consists of 14 residues. V was shortened by 7 bases and J by 6 bases, with 18 bases between the two germline ends. Germline V gives CDR1 WNHNN, CDR2 SYGVQD (reference sequence). CDR3 DNA: TGCGCCAGCAAGGGGGACCGCCGAGGCGATGGCTACACCTTC. Its protein is CASKGDRRGDGYTF.

This clone was observed a few times. The J gene is TRBJ1-1, the V gene TRBV9; a possible D gene is TRBD1 (6 bases). This CDR3 spans 15 amino acids. With 0 bases removed from V and 5 bases from J, the gap between germline ends came to 14 bases. CDR1 and CDR2 from the germline V gene are SGDLS and YYNGEE. As DNA, the CDR3 is TGTGCCAGCAGCGTAGTTCAGGGGATGGGTACTGAAGCTTTCTTT. This sequence encodes CASSVVQGMGTEAFF.

This chain uses TRBV14 with TRBJ2-1; tentatively, D is TRBD2 (5 bases). Trimming left V 4 bases short and J 6 bases short, with 10 bases between. In germline, CDR1 is SGHDN, CDR2 FVKESK. The CDR3 is 13 amino acids. As DNA, the CDR3 is TGTGCCAGCAGCCCATACCGGGGCAATGAGCAGTTCTTC. It translates to CASSPYRGNEQFF.

The gene calls are TRBV29-1 and TRBJ1-1, with no clear D. The germline V and J ends were trimmed by 4 bases and 0 bases, with 9 bases remaining between them. CDR3 length: 13 residues. Germline loops: CDR1 SQVTM, CDR2 ANQGSEA. For the CDR3, the DNA is TGCAGCGTTGGTCCGGGTCTGAACACTGAAGCTTTCTTT. As protein: CSVGPGLNTEAFF.

This chain uses TRBV27 with TRBJ1-6; 9 nucleotides match TRBD1. Per the germline V gene, CDR1 is MNHEY and CDR2 is SMNVEV (reference sequence). V was pared by 4 bases and J by 5 bases, with 9 bases of the junction left unmatched. The CDR3 is 17 amino acids. The CDR3 is CASSSQRTGAHNSPLHF. CDR3 nucleotides: TGTGCCAGCAGTTCACAAAGGACAGGGGCCCATAATTCACCCCTCCACTTT.

The J gene is TRBJ2-2, the V gene TRBV7-6, with 9 nucleotides matching TRBD2. Germline CDR1 SGHVS, CDR2 FNYEAQ. This CDR3 has 16 amino acids. V shed 2 bases, J shed 4 bases, and the junction held 5 bases outside the gene matches. CDR3 bases: TGTGCCAGCAGCTTAAGGCGGGAGGGCCTCACCGGGGAGCTGTTTTTT. It encodes CASSLRREGLTGELFF.

The chain couples TRBV7-2 to TRBJ2-3; D might be TRBD1 (5 bases). The CDR3 loop spans 16 amino acids. Germline V CDR1 and CDR2: SGHTA, FQGNSA. The V and J ends lost 1 base and 3 bases respectively, with 14 bases between them. CDR3 loop: CASSLGAASGTDTQYF. In DNA, the CDR3 is TGTGCCAGCAGCTTAGGAGCTGCATCAGGGACAGATACGCAGTATTTT.

The J gene is TRBJ2-3, the V gene TRBV7-8; 9 bases align to TRBD2. Germline V CDR1 and CDR2: SGHVS, FQNEAQ. CDR3 length: 19 residues. V shed 5 bases, J shed 1 base, and the junction held 16 bases outside the gene matches. CDR3 loop: CASSPRTSVGVYGTDTQYF. DNA for the CDR3: TGTGCCAGCAGCCCCCGGACTAGCGTAGGTGTGTATGGCACAGATACGCAGTATTTT. Using reference TRBV7-8 and TRBJ2-3 for the parts outside the CDR3, the full variable domain is GAGVSQSPRYKVAKRGQDVALRCDPISGHVSLFWYQQALGQGPEFLTYFQNEAQLDKSGLPSDRFFAERPEGSVSTLKIQRTQQEDSAVYLCASSPRTSVGVYGTDTQYFGPGTRLTVL.

The CDR3 nucleotides are TGCGCCAGCAGCCCCTTCGGGGATGCGAACACCGGGGAGCTGTTTTTT. The encoded protein is CASSPFGDANTGELFF. The gene calls are TRBV5-1 and TRBJ2-2; weak D call: TRBD2 (5 bases). Germline-derived CDR1 and CDR2 are SGHRS and YFSETQ. This CDR3 is 16 amino acids long. V shed 4 bases and J shed 0 bases, with 13 bases lying between them.

This chain joins TRBV5-4 and TRBJ1-1, with unresolved D. Germline CDR1 is SGHNT and CDR2 is YYREEE (reference sequence). The CDR3 is made up of 14 amino acids. Trimming cost V 0 bases and J 6 bases, with 12 bases left between them. The CDR3 protein is CASSLELAGSEAFF. CDR3 sequence (DNA): TGTGCCAGCAGCTTGGAGTTAGCGGGCTCTGAAGCTTTCTTT.

The V gene is TRBV29-1, the J gene TRBJ1-2; D not resolved. Trimming pared 3 bases from V and 8 bases from J, leaving 10 bases between. This CDR3 has 11 residues. Germline V CDR1 and CDR2: SQVTM, ANQGSEA. As DNA, the CDR3 is TGCAGCGTTGATAGCCGACGGGGCTACACCTTC. Its translation is CSVDSRRGYTF.

The chain joins TRBV5-1 to TRBJ2-1, with D perhaps matching TRBD2 (5 bases). The V gene lost 2 bases and the J gene lost 3 bases, with 9 bases spanning the gap. Per the germline V gene, CDR1 is SGHRS and CDR2 is YFSETQ. The CDR3 totals 14 residues. The DNA for the CDR3 is TGCGCCAGCAGCTTCGAGGGCCTCTACAATGAGCAGTTCTTC. Protein sequence: CASSFEGLYNEQFF.

The chain is built from TRBV15 and TRBJ1-1; 7 bases line up with TRBD1. V dropped 2 bases and J dropped 2; count of bases not matched to a gene: 5. CDR3 length equals 15 residues. Germline CDR1 reads LNHNV; CDR2 reads YYDKDF (reference sequence). The chain's CDR3 is CATSRTNRGNTEAFF. The CDR3 coding sequence is TGTGCCACCAGCAGAACGAACAGGGGTAACACTGAAGCTTTCTTT.

J is TRBJ2-7 and V is TRBV27; TRBD2 is a possible D gene (5 bases). Germline V gene lookup returns CDR1 MNHEY and CDR2 SMNVEV (reference sequence). The CDR3 runs to 14 residues. V lost 4 bases, J lost 4 bases, and 14 bases lay in between. The CDR3: CASSWTAPGYEQYF. In nucleotides, the CDR3 is TGTGCCAGCAGTTGGACTGCCCCGGGATACGAGCAGTACTTC.